This TCR beta chain derives from a study of T cell repertoires in cytomegalovirus infection. This clonotype was observed once. Its antigen is unidentified. TCRdb itself ran the reads through MiXCR, one entry per CDR3 protein. Here the sample spans about 480,000 distinct CDR3 sequences, 25% to 35% being singletons. CDR3 length: 12 amino acids. Unmatched junction bases numbered 3, after V lost 7 bases and J lost 9 bases. Germline V gene lookup returns CDR1 LNHNV and CDR2 YYDKDF (reference sequence). Study-wide points: CMV-specific TCR beta clonotypes restricted by HLA-C dominated the ex vivo response.

The TCR comes from a human donor in good health (CMV status not recorded). Some clones in this sample may be carry-over from other donors' samples. This sequence joins TRBV15 and TRBJ2-1, with 10 bases aligning to TRBD2. Specimen: cultured PBMCs, collected from culture after CMV antigen stimulation. CDR3 sequence reads: CATIWTSGEQFF. The CDR3, as DNA: TGTGCCACCATCTGGACTAGCGGTGAGCAGTTCTTC.